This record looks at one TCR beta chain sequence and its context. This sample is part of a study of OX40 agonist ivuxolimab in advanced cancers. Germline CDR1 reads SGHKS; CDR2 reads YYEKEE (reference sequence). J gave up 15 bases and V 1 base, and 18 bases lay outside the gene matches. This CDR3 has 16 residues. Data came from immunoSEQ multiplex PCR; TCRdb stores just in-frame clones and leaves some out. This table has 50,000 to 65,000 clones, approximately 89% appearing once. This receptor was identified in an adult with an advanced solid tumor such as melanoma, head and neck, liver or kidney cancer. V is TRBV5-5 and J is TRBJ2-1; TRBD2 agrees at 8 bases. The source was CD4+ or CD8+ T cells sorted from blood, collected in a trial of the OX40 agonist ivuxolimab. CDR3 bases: TGTGCCAGCAGCTTGCAGTCCGGGGGCGGCGCGGGAGGTTGGTTCTTC. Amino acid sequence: CASSLQSGGGAGGWFF.